The 20 T cell receptor beta chains in this list originate from one sample, sequenced in a study of cytomegalovirus exposure and HLA in healthy donors. Primers for the PCR totalled 60 Vbeta and 13 Jbeta. Method: immunoSEQ multiplex PCR; TCRdb's copy keeps in-frame clones and lacks some. The sample has 100,000 to 150,000 clones; around 78% are singletons. Sequencing was done on a sample of PBMCs. Receptors originate from a man in his 60s in good health and CMV-seropositive.

The J gene is TRBJ2-7, the V gene TRBV4-2; TRBD2 aligns across 10 bases. V was pared by 0 bases and J by 3 bases, with 5 bases of the junction left unmatched. The germline CDR1 and CDR2 sequences are LGHNA and YNFKEQ. This CDR3 spans 16 amino acids. The CDR3 nucleotides read TGTGCCAGCAGCCAAGATTCTAGCGGGGGCCACTACGAGCAGTACTTC. This gives the protein CASSQDSSGGHYEQYF.

The genes are TRBV30 and TRBJ1-1; the D gene is possibly TRBD1 (6 bases). From germline, CDR1 is GTSNPN and CDR2 SVGIG (reference sequence). V was shortened by 3 bases and J by 1 base, with 9 bases between the two germline ends. This CDR3 comprises 13 residues. The DNA of the CDR3 is TGTGCCTGGAGGACAGGACCGAACACTGAAGCTTTCTTT. As protein: CAWRTGPNTEAFF.

This chain links TRBV18 with TRBJ2-5; 9 positions agree with TRBD1. This CDR3 region has 14 residues. Trimming at V came to 10 bases and at J to 4 bases, leaving 10 bases not matched to a gene. CDR1 is KGHSH, CDR2 LQKENI, per germline. CDR3 sequence: CATQQGAMVETQYF. Written as DNA, the CDR3 is TGTGCCACCCAACAGGGGGCGATGGTAGAGACCCAGTACTTC.

This clone was observed a single time. The chain links TRBV6-5 to TRBJ2-2, with TRBD2 as a possible D gene (6 bases). The germline V gene encodes CDR1 MNHEY and CDR2 SVGAGI. Trimming cost V 6 bases and J 6 bases, with 11 bases left between them. This CDR3 is 13 amino acids long. CDR3 nucleotide sequence: TGTGCCAGCAGCGTCGGGGGATCCGGGGAGCTGTTTTTT. Translated: CASSVGGSGELFF.

The V and J genes are TRBV6-8 and TRBJ2-7, with D tentatively TRBD2 (5 bases). Germline CDR1 is MNHGY and CDR2 is SAAAGT. Trimming cost V 2 bases and J 3 bases, with 8 bases left between them. There are 13 residues in the CDR3. The CDR3 DNA reads as TGTGCCAGCAGTTACCCGGGATACTACGAGCAGTACTTC. It translates to CASSYPGYYEQYF.

The chain couples TRBV7-9 to TRBJ1-2; TRBD1 is a possible D gene (6 bases). Trimming cost V 5 bases and J 5 bases, with 9 bases left between them. The CDR3 runs 12 residues. Per germline, CDR1 SEHNR and CDR2 FQNEAQ (reference sequence). The CDR3 nucleotides read TGTGCCAGCAGCCAACAGGGTTATGGCTACACCTTC. This gives the protein CASSQQGYGYTF. Using reference TRBV7-9 and TRBJ1-2 for the parts outside the CDR3, the full variable domain is DTGVSQNPRHKITKRGQNVTFRCDPISEHNRLYWYRQTLGQGPEFLTYFQNEAQLEKSRLLSDRFSAERPKGSFSTLEIQRTEQGDSAMYLCASSQQGYGYTFGSGTRLTVV.

The V call is TRBV4-1, the J call TRBJ1-2; D remains ambiguous. The CDR3 has 14 residues. Trimming shortened V by 3 bases and J by 2 bases, and 10 bases separated the two germline ends. Per germline, CDR1 MGHRA and CDR2 YSYEKL. The CDR3 sequence is CASSHIGQNYGYTF. CDR3 DNA: TGCGCCAGCAGCCATATTGGGCAGAACTATGGCTACACCTTC.

The J gene is TRBJ1-3, the V gene TRBV7-3; D gene unclear. V was pared by 0 bases and J by 3 bases, with 12 bases between. The CDR3 covers 16 residues. The germline gives CDR1 SGHTA, CDR2 FQGTGA. The CDR3 region is CASSLTSAGFGNTIYF. DNA of the CDR3: TGTGCCAGCAGCTTAACCTCGGCAGGCTTTGGAAACACCATATATTTT.

The genes are TRBV2 and TRBJ1-1; D is ambiguous. The germline V and J ends were trimmed by 5 bases and 1 base, with 11 bases remaining between them. Germline loops: CDR1 SNHLY, CDR2 FYNNEI. The CDR3 has 14 residues. The CDR3 DNA follows: TGTGCCAGCAGTATATATACGGGGAACACTGAAGCTTTCTTT. It specifies CASSIYTGNTEAFF.

The gene calls are TRBV11-2 and TRBJ1-1; D unresolved. Germline lookup yields CDR1 SGHAT and CDR2 FQNNGV. The CDR3 runs to 12 residues. Deletions cut 4 bases from V and 10 bases from J, with 13 bases between. The CDR3 DNA reads TGTGCCAGCAGCTCGCTAGGCCGAGGAGCTTTCTTT. This codes for CASSSLGRGAFF.

V and J are TRBV27 and TRBJ1-1; D may be TRBD1 (5 bases). Per the germline V gene, CDR1 is MNHEY and CDR2 is SMNVEV (reference sequence). The CDR3 consists of 16 residues. Trimming removed 5 bases at V and 1 base at J, with 17 bases between. DNA for the CDR3: TGTGCCAGCAGTCGGGTAGGTACGGGGGAGAACACTGAAGCTTTCTTT. This codes for CASSRVGTGENTEAFF.

The J gene is TRBJ1-3, the V gene TRBV5-4; no definite D call. Germline CDR1 is SGHNT and CDR2 is YYREEE (reference sequence). Trimming pared 2 bases from V and 4 bases from J, leaving 4 bases between. The length of the CDR3 is 12 residues. CDR3 in DNA: TGTGCCAGCAGCTTACACGGAAACACCATATATTTT. It encodes CASSLHGNTIYF.

The genes are TRBV7-9 and TRBJ2-2, with a weak D call TRBD1 (6 bases). Germline V CDR1 and CDR2: SEHNR, FQNEAQ (reference sequence). The CDR3 is made up of 15 amino acids. The V end was cut by 1 base, the J end by 6 bases, with 12 bases between. The DNA of the CDR3 is TGTGCCAGCAGCTTAGGGCAGGGGACCCCCGGGGAGCTGTTTTTT. Residues: CASSLGQGTPGELFF.

The chain combines TRBV7-9 with TRBJ1-6, with D unresolved. This CDR3 is 15 amino acids long. Trimming took off 1 base at V and 7 bases at J, with 11 bases between the two ends. Looked up from germline, CDR1 is SEHNR and CDR2 is FQNEAQ (reference sequence). For the CDR3, the DNA is TGTGCCAGCAGCTTAGGAGGGTATGCGAATTCACCCCTCCACTTT. Translating it yields CASSLGGYANSPLHF.

This clone occurred a few times. The chain has TRBV11-2 and TRBJ2-2; 7 bases agree with TRBD2. Germline loops: CDR1 SGHAT, CDR2 FQNNGV. J gave up 13 bases and V 5 bases, and 10 bases lay outside the gene matches. This CDR3 region has 13 residues. The CDR3 nucleotides read TGTGCCAGCAGCGCCGGACTAGGGCGGGGGCTGTTTTTT. It encodes CASSAGLGRGLFF.

This rearrangement joins TRBV15 to TRBJ2-5; the match to TRBD1 covers 7 bases. Trimming cost V 0 bases and J 1 base; bases outside gene matches: 23. Germline values: CDR1 LNHNV, CDR2 YYDKDF (reference sequence). This CDR3 contains 22 residues. The CDR3 here is CATSRDSRFIPGQDRIQETQYF. CDR3 coding DNA: TGTGCCACCAGCAGAGATTCCCGGTTTATTCCCGGACAGGACAGGATCCAAGAGACCCAGTACTTC.

V usage is TRBV18 and J usage is TRBJ2-1, with 7 positions matching TRBD1. V shed 0 bases and J 5 bases; nucleotides not matched to a gene: 4. CDR1 is KGHSH and CDR2 is LQKENI in the germline V gene. The CDR3 covers 15 residues. CDR3 in amino acids: CASSPPVGGHNEQFF. As DNA, the CDR3 is TGTGCCAGCTCACCACCGGTAGGGGGCCACAATGAGCAGTTCTTC.

The J gene is TRBJ2-3, the V gene TRBV30; 7 bases fit TRBD1. The CDR3 is 13 residues long. Trimming at V came to 2 bases and at J to 4 bases, leaving 3 bases not matched to a gene. Germline assignment: CDR1 GTSNPN and CDR2 SVGIG (reference sequence). The CDR3 coding sequence is TGTGCCTGGAGTACAGGGGCCCCAGATACGCAGTATTTT. Translated, it gives CAWSTGAPDTQYF.

In regard to this clone: The conserved phenylalanine or tryptophan is not found at the CDR3 terminus, so this likely reflects a read error. It is unclear where the CDR3 begins or ends on the DNA, so no DNA is shown, and the CDR3 is as TCRdb lists it. The chain has TRBV20-1 and TRBJ1-1; the table calls TRBD1, which could not be checked here. Counting both end residues, the CDR3 totals 11 amino acids. Germline V gene data show CDR1 as DFQATT and CDR2 as SNEGSKA (reference sequence). The chain's CDR3 is CSAWDRGRLEV.

This clone turned up a few times. The V and J genes are TRBV9 and TRBJ1-5; D may be TRBD1 (6 bases). Trimming took off 0 bases at V and 2 bases at J, with 6 bases between the two ends. The CDR3 runs to 14 residues. In germline, CDR1 is SGDLS, CDR2 YYNGEE. CDR3 loop: CASSVEGGNQPQHF. The CDR3 DNA follows: TGTGCCAGCAGCGTAGAGGGGGGCAATCAGCCCCAGCATTTT.